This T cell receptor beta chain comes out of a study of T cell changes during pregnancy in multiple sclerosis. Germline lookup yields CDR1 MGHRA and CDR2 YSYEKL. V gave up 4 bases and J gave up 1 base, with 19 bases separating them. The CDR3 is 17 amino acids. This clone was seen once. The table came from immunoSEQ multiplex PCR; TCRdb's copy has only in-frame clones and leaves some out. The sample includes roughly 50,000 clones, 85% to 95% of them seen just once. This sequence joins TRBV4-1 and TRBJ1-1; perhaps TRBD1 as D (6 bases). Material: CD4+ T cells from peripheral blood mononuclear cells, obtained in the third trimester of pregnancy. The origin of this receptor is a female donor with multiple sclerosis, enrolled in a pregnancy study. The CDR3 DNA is TGCGCCAGCAGCCCAGCGAAGGGGGTAAACAGGAACACTGAAGCTTTCTTT. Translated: CASSPAKGVNRNTEAFF.